This T cell receptor beta chain derives from a study of blood T cell repertoires in COVID-19. This clone was seen more than once but under ten times. In the study's own analysis: Using reference gene primer amplification, nucleated cell counts were estimated. Here immunoSEQ multiplex PCR was the method, and the copy in TCRdb shows in-frame clones only, minus some. That table is the source of V, J and clone size, and D and trimming were worked out from the DNA. The data show 270,000 or so clones, about 89% seen once. Clinical history reported by participants formed the basis on which cohorts were assigned. V gave up 5 bases and J gave up 3 bases; unmatched junction bases: 1. The CDR3 spans 12 residues. The germline gives CDR1 GTSNPN, CDR2 SVGIG (reference sequence).

This TCR derives from a woman aged 18-29 years who had recovered from COVID-19. The sample taken for sequencing was PBMCs or T cells enriched from blood (not recorded which). The chain couples TRBV30 to TRBJ2-7; 10 bases agree with TRBD2. CDR3 DNA sequence: TGTGCCTGGGGACTAGCGGACTACGAGCAGTACTTC. It codes for CAWGLADYEQYF.